One and the same sample provided the 8 T cell receptor beta chains below, sequenced in a study of cytomegalovirus exposure and HLA in healthy donors. Primers for the PCR totalled 60 Vbeta and 13 Jbeta. Sequencing used immunoSEQ multiplex PCR; TCRdb keeps in-frame clones, though not all of them. The sample records 150,000 or so clones, around 77% being singletons. Sequencing was carried out using PBMCs. The receptors come from a male donor in good health and CMV-seropositive.

The V and J genes are TRBV5-1 and TRBJ2-7; 8 bases are shared with TRBD2. The J segment lost 0 bases and the V segment lost 2 bases, leaving 10 bases of the junction unmatched. The germline V gene encodes CDR1 SGHRS and CDR2 YFSETQ. The CDR3 consists of 17 residues. CDR3 residues: CASSFGVLAESSYEQYF. The CDR3 DNA reads TGCGCCAGCAGCTTTGGGGTACTAGCGGAAAGCTCCTACGAGCAGTACTTC.

The chain uses TRBV5-6 and TRBJ1-1; D not certain. Germline values: CDR1 SGHDT, CDR2 YYEEEE. V lost 0 bases and J lost 2, with 5 bases in between. This CDR3 region has 13 residues. In DNA, the CDR3 is TGTGCCAGCAGCTTGGTGACTAACACTGAAGCTTTCTTT. This encodes CASSLVTNTEAFF.

CDR3 nucleotides: TGTGCCAGCAGTGTCTCCGGGACAGGGGGCGCGGGCAAAAACATTCAGTACTTC. Translated, it gives CASSVSGTGGAGKNIQYF. This chain joins TRBV6-1 and TRBJ2-4; 12 bases are a match to TRBD1. V lost 4 bases and J lost 3; bases outside the gene matches: 10. The CDR3 contains 18 residues. Germline loops: CDR1 MNHNS, CDR2 SASEGT.

The gene calls are TRBV28 and TRBJ1-3; D is uncertain. From germline, CDR1 is MDHEN and CDR2 SYDVKM. V gave up 4 bases and J gave up 4 bases, with 11 bases separating them. This CDR3 comprises 14 residues. CDR3 sequence reads: CASSYRGLGNTIYF. In DNA form, the CDR3 reads TGTGCCAGCAGTTATCGGGGTCTCGGAAACACCATATATTTT.

This CDR3 reads CASYLYLTSGLGGQYF. CDR3 DNA: TGTGCCAGCTACCTTTACTTGACTAGCGGCCTCGGGGGGCAGTACTTC. V is TRBV2 and J is TRBJ2-7, with TRBD2 matching 9 bases. Trimming at V came to 8 bases and at J to 9 bases, leaving 20 bases not matched to a gene. The germline V gene encodes CDR1 SNHLY and CDR2 FYNNEI. This CDR3 spans 16 amino acids.

In this sample, this clone turned up a few times. The genes are TRBV9 and TRBJ2-2; possible D gene TRBD2, 5 bases. CDR1 is SGDLS and CDR2 is YYNGEE in the germline V gene. The CDR3 extends over 16 amino acids. V was cut by 4 bases and J by 4 bases, with 17 bases left in between. The CDR3 nucleotides read TGTGCCAGCAGCTACAACCGGGATCGCGTCACCGGGGAGCTGTTTTTT. Its protein product is CASSYNRDRVTGELFF.

The chain links TRBV28 to TRBJ1-5; D gene uncertain. V dropped 1 base and J dropped 7 bases, with 14 bases sitting between them. Germline V gene data show CDR1 as MDHEN and CDR2 as SYDVKM. There are 15 residues in the CDR3. The CDR3 bases are TGTGCCAGCAGTTTATCGCGGCCAGGAGGGCAGCCCCAGCATTTT. It yields the protein CASSLSRPGGQPQHF.

This sequence joins TRBV29-1 and TRBJ2-2; D may be TRBD1 (6 bases). This CDR3 has 14 amino acids. Trimming cost V 4 bases and J 2 bases, with 11 bases left between them. Germline V CDR1 and CDR2: SQVTM, ANQGSEA. The CDR3 DNA is TGCAGCGTTGGTTTACAGGGAAACACCGGGGAGCTGTTTTTT. Translating gives CSVGLQGNTGELFF.